This TCR beta chain was sequenced in a study of cytomegalovirus exposure and HLA in healthy donors. CDR1 SEHNR and CDR2 FQNEAQ come from the germline V gene (reference sequence). The junction had 7 bases not matched to a gene; V was cut back by 5 bases and J by 6 bases. The CDR3 loop spans 14 amino acids. The PCR used 60 Vbeta and 13 Jbeta primers. Method: immunoSEQ multiplex PCR; TCRdb's copy keeps in-frame clones and lacks some. The sample lists about 200,000 clones, about 90% occurring once. The clonotype comes from a young man in good health and CMV-seronegative. The rearrangement links TRBV7-9 to TRBJ2-7; the match to TRBD1 covers 10 bases. The sample comprised PBMCs. The CDR3 sequence: CASSPPGQGFEQYF. The CDR3 nucleotides are TGTGCCAGCAGCCCACCGGGACAGGGGTTCGAGCAGTACTTC.